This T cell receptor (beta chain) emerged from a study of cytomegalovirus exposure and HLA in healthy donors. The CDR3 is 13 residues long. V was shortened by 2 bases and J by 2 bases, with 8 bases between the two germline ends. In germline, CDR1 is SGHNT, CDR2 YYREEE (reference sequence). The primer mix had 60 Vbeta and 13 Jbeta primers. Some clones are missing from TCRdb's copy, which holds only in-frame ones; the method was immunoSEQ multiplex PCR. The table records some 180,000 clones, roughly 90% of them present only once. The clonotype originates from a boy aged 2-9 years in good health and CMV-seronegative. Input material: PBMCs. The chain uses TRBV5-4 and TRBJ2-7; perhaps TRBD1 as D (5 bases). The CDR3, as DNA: TGTGCCAGCAGCTTTGGGGCCACCTACGAGCAGTACTTC. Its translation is CASSFGATYEQYF.